Listed below are T cell receptor beta chains from one sample, sequenced in a study of blood T cells in healthy people across ages. MiXCR, applied by TCRdb to the 5' RACE reads, yields one record per CDR3 protein. The table lists roughly 800,000 distinct CDR3 sequences, roughly 25% of them singletons. The sample was also linked to a second study, of T cells of mothers and their children.

The sample was blood. The receptors here all came from a boy aged 10-17 years in good health. The conserved cysteine and the conserved F or W are not part of the CDR3 here.

TRBJ1-4 TRBV27 ASSVRQGQEKLF
TRBJ2-7 TRBV4-1 ASSQGATYEQY
TRBJ2-5 TRBV6-5 ASSYTSITTQETQY
TRBJ2-5 TRBV29-1 SVELTGGETQY
TRBJ2-7 TRBV28 ASSSSYRGLGVYEQY
TRBJ2-6 TRBV12-3/TRBV12-4 ASSWDPYSGANVLT
TRBJ2-5 TRBV4-3 ASSHGPGQETQY
TRBJ2-7 TRBV5-1 ASSSGFDYEQY
TRBJ2-1 TRBV9 ASSVEGVNYNEQF
- TRBV11-1 ASSPTAYTGYEQY
TRBJ2-7 TRBV9 ASSPQVGVGEAYEQY
TRBJ2-2 TRBV4-3 ASSQDRPGTANTGELF
TRBJ2-7 TRBV27 ASSLWEGGNPRFGYEQC
TRBJ1-4 TRBV10-3 AAKTETNEKLF
- TRBV30 AWSRQETQY
TRBJ2-5 TRBV5-1 ASASGTSGVLETQY
TRBJ2-1 TRBV12-3/TRBV12-4 ASNEGQAYYNEQF
TRBJ2-7 TRBV27 ASSLRSGDYEQY
TRBJ2-1 TRBV3-1 ASSHSAVYNEQF